Shown below are 9 T cell receptor beta chains from a single sample sequenced in a study of tumor-infiltrating lymphocytes in primary liver carcinoma. The study co-extracted DNA and RNA from 20-30 mg of unsorted bulk tissue. Making TCR beta cDNA involved around 500 ng total RNA and a constant-region primer. Modified slightly, ARM-PCR produced TCR beta libraries over three nested multiplex PCR rounds. The two initial PCR rounds, 9 to 11 cycles each, used TRBV1-TRBV30 forward and C-beta reverse primers. TCRdb processed the multiplex PCR reads anew with MiXCR; each CDR3 protein has one entry. Among 80,000 or so distinct CDR3 sequences, about three quarters were seen once, and the ten largest hold less than 30%. The sequenced sample was tumor-adjacent normal liver tissue. Every receptor here comes from a man aged 40-49 years with primary liver carcinoma and hepatitis B virus infection.

Points on this clonotype: An end of the junction differs from the germline gene, which may be a read error. This rearrangement joins TRBV12-3 or TRBV12-4 to TRBJ1-5; D call uncertain. This CDR3 has 14 amino acids. In DNA, the CDR3 is TGCGCCAGCAATTTAGATGAGGGCAATCAGCCCCAGCATTTT. This sequence encodes CASNLDEGNQPQHF.

Ten or more counts support this clonotype. CDR3 residues: CASRGKRSYEQYF. The CDR3 DNA follows: TGTGCCAGCAGGGGGAAGCGATCCTACGAGCAGTACTTC. V gene TRBV11-1 combines with J gene TRBJ2-7, with D uncertain. From germline, CDR1 is SGHAT and CDR2 FQDESV (reference sequence). Trimming cost V 6 bases and J 1 base, with 10 bases left between them. The CDR3 spans 13 residues.

A word on this clonotype: A much larger clone lies a single base off, so this may be a read error. The chain joins TRBV29-1 to TRBJ2-3, with D possibly matching TRBD2 (5 bases). Deletions cut 6 bases from V and 0 bases from J, with 19 bases between. The CDR3 extends over 16 amino acids. Looked up from germline, CDR1 is SQVTM and CDR2 is ANQGSEA. The CDR3 loop is CSVAGVDGLSTDTQYF. CDR3 sequence (DNA): TGCAGCGTCGCTGGAGTGGACGGACTTAGCACAGATACGCAGTATTTT.

This chain uses TRBV19 with TRBJ2-2, with TRBD2 identical over 10 bases. The CDR3 totals 16 residues. V was pared by 3 bases and J by 4 bases, with 5 bases of the junction left unmatched. Germline CDR1 and CDR2: LNHDA and SQIVND (reference sequence). The CDR3 spells CASSIRASGGTGELFF. CDR3 DNA: TGTGCCAGTAGTATTAGGGCTAGCGGGGGCACCGGGGAGCTGTTTTTT.

Comment on this clonotype: The final CDR3 position lacks the conserved phenylalanine or tryptophan, pointing to a likely read error. Here the CDR3 reads CTSSSGPWGQYS. As DNA, the CDR3 is TGTACTAGCAGCTCGGGACCGTGGGGGCAGTACTCC. The chain links TRBV11-2 to TRBJ2-7; maybe TRBD2 (6 bases). This CDR3 spans 12 amino acids. Germline V gene lookup returns CDR1 SGHAT and CDR2 FQNNGV.

Concerning this clonotype itself: Its ends do not fully match the called genes, so a read error is possible. This chain joins TRBV4-3 and TRBJ2-6; no clear D gene. Germline lookup yields CDR1 LGHNA and CDR2 YSLEER. The CDR3 contains 18 residues. DNA of the CDR3: TGCGCTAGCAGCCAAGATGCAAGCCTAGACTCTGGGGCCAACGTCCTGACTTTC. Protein: CASSQDASLDSGANVLTF.

The rearrangement uses TRBV7-9 and TRBJ1-2, with 9 nucleotides matching TRBD1. The CDR3 runs 15 residues. Germline V CDR1 and CDR2: SEHNR, FQNEAQ (reference sequence). CDR3 in amino acids: CISSSTGTGSYGYTF. For the CDR3, the DNA is TGTATCAGCAGCTCAACCGGGACAGGGAGCTATGGCTACACCTTC. Using reference TRBV7-9 and TRBJ1-2 for the parts outside the CDR3, the full variable domain is DTGVSQNPRHKITKRGQNVTFRCDPISEHNRLYWYRQTLGQGPEFLTYFQNEAQLEKSRLLSDRFSAERPKGSFSTLEIQRTEQGDSAMYLCISSSTGTGSYGYTFGSGTRLTVV.

V and J are TRBV11-1 and TRBJ2-1, with D possibly matching TRBD2 (5 bases). Germline V gene sequence: CDR1 SGHAT, CDR2 FQDESV (reference sequence). V lost 4 bases and J 7 bases, leaving 23 bases between the germline ends. The CDR3 is made up of 17 amino acids. As DNA, the CDR3 is TGTGCCAGCAGCTCAAACGGGATGGGCAAGTTGTATAATGAGCAGTTCTTC. Translation: CASSSNGMGKLYNEQFF.

The chain combines TRBV5-5 with TRBJ2-7; TRBD1 matches 8 bases. This CDR3 is 13 amino acids long. The junction had 10 bases not matched to a gene; V was cut back by 3 bases and J by 11 bases. Germline loops: CDR1 SGHKS, CDR2 YYEKEE (reference sequence). The CDR3 is CASSYRTGNKEYF. DNA for the CDR3: TGTGCCAGCAGCTATAGGACAGGGAACAAGGAGTACTTC.